A single TCR beta chain is shown here with its context. What it binds is not known. The record originates from a study of OX40 agonist ivuxolimab in advanced cancers. Study as a whole: Ivuxolimab is an agonistic anti-OX40 (CD134) antibody, and patients were treated with it. Patient treatment consisted of intravenous ivuxolimab administration every 2 weeks at 0.01 to 10 mg/kg.

General study points: Both blood CD4+ and CD8+ T cells showed clonal growth by week 6 at 0.1 to 3.0 mg/kg.

Collection of blood occurred at baseline, at cycle 4 day 1, and at cycle 7 day 1. The data were produced by immunoSEQ multiplex PCR, yet TCRdb's version contains in-frame clones alone and is incomplete. The sample holds tens of thousands of clones, 80% to 90% seen once. The receptor was derived from an adult with an advanced solid tumor such as melanoma, head and neck, liver or kidney cancer. The sample was CD4+ or CD8+ T cells sorted from blood, taken in a trial of the OX40 agonist ivuxolimab.

The CDR3 spells CASSLSTSGSITDTQYF. For the CDR3, the DNA is TGTGCCAGCAGCTTAAGTACTAGCGGGTCTATCACAGATACGCAGTATTTT. The chain has TRBV5-4 and TRBJ2-3, with TRBD2 matching 9 bases. V dropped 2 bases and J dropped 2; count of bases not matched to a gene: 9. The CDR3 extends over 17 amino acids. From germline, CDR1 is SGHNT and CDR2 YYREEE (reference sequence). Full variable domain (outside the CDR3, taken from reference TRBV5-4 and TRBJ2-3): ETGVTQSPTHLIKTRGQQVTLRCSSQSGHNTVSWYQQALGQGPQFIFQYYREEENGRGNFPPRFSGLQFPNYSSELNVNALELDDSALYLCASSLSTSGSITDTQYFGPGTRLTVL.